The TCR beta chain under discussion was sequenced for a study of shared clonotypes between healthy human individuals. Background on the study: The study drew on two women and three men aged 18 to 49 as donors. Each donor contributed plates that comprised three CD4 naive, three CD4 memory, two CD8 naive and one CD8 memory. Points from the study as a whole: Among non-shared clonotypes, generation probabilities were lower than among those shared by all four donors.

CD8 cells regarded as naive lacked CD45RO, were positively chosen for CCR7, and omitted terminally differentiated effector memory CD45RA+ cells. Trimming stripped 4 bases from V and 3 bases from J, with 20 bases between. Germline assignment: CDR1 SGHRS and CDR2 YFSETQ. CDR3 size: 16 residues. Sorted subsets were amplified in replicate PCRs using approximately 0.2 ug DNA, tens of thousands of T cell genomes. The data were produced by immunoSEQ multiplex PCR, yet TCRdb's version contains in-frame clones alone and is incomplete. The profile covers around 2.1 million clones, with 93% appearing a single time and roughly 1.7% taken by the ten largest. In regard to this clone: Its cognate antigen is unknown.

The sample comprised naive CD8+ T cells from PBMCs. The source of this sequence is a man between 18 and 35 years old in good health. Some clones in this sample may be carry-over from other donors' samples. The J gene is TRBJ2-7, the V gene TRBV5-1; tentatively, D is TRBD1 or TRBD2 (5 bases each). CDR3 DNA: TGCGCCAGCAGCCCTAGGGGTGGGACCCCGTACTACGAGCAGTACTTC. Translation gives CASSPRGGTPYYEQYF.